Given below is one TCR beta chain in context. The target antigen is unknown. The data stem from a study of identical twins. Study-wide findings and caveats: Whereas memory repertoires showed no such difference, abundant cord blood beta clonotypes carried fewer insertions.

Germline CDR1 reads GTSNPN; CDR2 reads SVGIG (reference sequence). The CDR3 runs to 14 residues. V lost 2 bases, J lost 6 bases, and 6 bases stayed unmatched. A universal primer site came from template switching; cDNA carried unique molecular identifiers. TCRdb used MiXCR to reprocess the 5' RACE reads, holding one entry per CDR3 protein. The repertoire holds some 690,000 distinct CDR3 sequences, with roughly 20% as singletons. These sequences were also reported in another study, on T cells expressing NK-cell markers. From that paper: Sequencing of TCR beta repertoires drew on sorted CD3+CD56+NKG2C+, CD3+CD56+NKG2C- and CD3+CD56-NKG2C+ T cells.

The chain recombines TRBV30 with TRBJ2-2; 7 bases map to TRBD1. This sequence was found in a woman between 18 and 29 years old in good health. The sequenced sample was PBMCs. CDR3 coding DNA: TGTGCCTGGAGTCCGGACAGGAAGGCCGGGGAGCTGTTTTTT. It translates to CAWSPDRKAGELFF. Variable domain in full (rest from reference TRBV30 and TRBJ2-2): SQTIHQWPATLVQPVGSPLSLECTVEGTSNPNLYWYRQAAGRGLQLLFYSVGIGQISSEVPQNLSASRPQDRQFILSSKKLLLSDSGFYLCAWSPDRKAGELFFGEGSRLTVL.